This T cell receptor (beta chain) was identified in a study of OX40 agonist ivuxolimab in advanced cancers. The overall study: The study treated patients with ivuxolimab, an agonistic anti-OX40 (CD134) antibody. Patients in the trial were receiving intravenous ivuxolimab every 2 weeks, at doses of 0.01 to 10 mg/kg.

The study's findings and limits: Among the least clonally expanded were partial responders at 0.1-3.0 mg/kg.

TCRdb's table, derived via immunoSEQ multiplex PCR, lists solely in-frame clones and lacks some. The sample yields roughly 66,000 clones, around four fifths seen once. Remarks on this clone: The antigen is unknown.

V was clipped by 1 base and J by 4 bases, with 10 bases between them. This CDR3 region has 14 residues. Germline V gives CDR1 PRHDT, CDR2 FYEKMQ (reference sequence). This material consisted of CD4+ or CD8+ T cells sorted from blood, taken in a trial of the OX40 agonist ivuxolimab. The rearrangement uses TRBV13 and TRBJ1-2; D is ambiguous. The TCR sequence derives from an adult with an advanced solid tumor such as melanoma, head and neck, liver or kidney cancer. The CDR3 nucleotides are TGTGCCAGCAGCTTAGCCGGGCAACTCTATGGCTACACCTTC. It specifies CASSLAGQLYGYTF.